The 28 T cell receptor beta chains reported below all come from one sample, sequenced in a study of blood T cell repertoires in COVID-19. Method: immunoSEQ multiplex PCR; TCRdb's copy keeps in-frame clones and lacks some. This sample has about 220,000 clones; 65% to 90% occur once, and the top ten carry 2.4%. The sample consisted of peripheral blood. The source is a woman in her seventies with COVID-19, enrolled during active disease.

This clone occurred once. The genes are TRBV24-1 and TRBJ2-3; possibly TRBD2 for D (7 bases). The V end was cut by 10 bases, the J end by 6 bases, with 16 bases between. The germline V gene encodes CDR1 KGHDR and CDR2 SFDVKD. The CDR3 has 13 amino acids. The CDR3 DNA sequence: TGTGCCACGGCGGGGGCGCCAGGGGATACGCAGTATTTT. Translated, it gives CATAGAPGDTQYF.

The chain has TRBV14 and TRBJ2-1; TRBD2 agrees at 8 bases. There are 17 residues in the CDR3. Germline CDR1 is SGHDN and CDR2 is FVKESK. The ends lost 1 base at V and 5 bases at J; junction bases unmatched: 10. The CDR3 DNA is TGTGCCAGCAGCCAAGTGGGCCCAGCGGGAGCCAACAATGAGCAGTTCTTC. Residues: CASSQVGPAGANNEQFF.

This clone was detected once. The chain combines TRBV15 with TRBJ2-5; D remains unclear. Trimming removed 2 bases at V and 5 bases at J, with 12 bases between. The CDR3 is 14 amino acids. Germline V gives CDR1 LNHNV, CDR2 YYDKDF (reference sequence). DNA for the CDR3: TGTGCCACCAGCAGACCCCATTATCAGGAGACCCAGTACTTC. Amino acids: CATSRPHYQETQYF.

This chain joins TRBV4-1 and TRBJ1-1; D remains ambiguous. The V gene lost 4 bases and the J gene lost 2 bases, with 5 bases spanning the gap. The CDR3 sequence is 12 residues long. The V gene's germline CDR1 is MGHRA and CDR2 YSYEKL. The CDR3 sequence is CASSLYNTEAFF. CDR3 DNA: TGCGCCAGCAGCCTCTACAACACTGAAGCTTTCTTT.

The chain employs TRBV3-1 (or the pseudogene TRBV3-2) and TRBJ1-4; D perhaps matches TRBD1 (6 bases). V lost 1 base, J lost 4 bases, and 13 bases lay in between. The CDR3 sequence is 16 residues long. The V gene's germline CDR1 is LGHDT and CDR2 YNNKEL (reference sequence). Here the CDR3 DNA reads TGTGCCAGCAGCCAAGCCCGGACAGCAATTAATGAAAAACTGTTTTTT. Translating gives CASSQARTAINEKLFF.

J is TRBJ1-1 and V is TRBV3-1 (or the pseudogene TRBV3-2); TRBD1 matches at 7 bases. V was pared by 4 bases and J by 8 bases, with 16 bases of the junction left unmatched. CDR3 length equals 16 residues. Germline CDR1 and CDR2: LGHDT and YNNKEL (reference sequence). As DNA, the CDR3 is TGTGCCAGCAGCCTCTCCGGGACAGCCCTTTGGCAGGAAGCTTTCTTT. Residues: CASSLSGTALWQEAFF.

The CDR3 spells CASSMEGRRQETQYF. The CDR3 bases are TGTGCCAGTAGTATGGAGGGGCGCAGACAAGAGACCCAGTACTTC. The chain combines TRBV19 with TRBJ2-5, with D possibly TRBD2 on 6 matching bases. Between the trimmed V and J ends, which lost 3 bases and 2 bases, there was a span of 13 bases. From germline, CDR1 is LNHDA and CDR2 SQIVND (reference sequence). The CDR3 has 15 amino acids.

This clone was counted a single time. This CDR3 is CASSLGEYGYTF. DNA of the CDR3: TGTGCCAGCAGTTTAGGGGAGTATGGCTACACCTTC. V is TRBV28 and J is TRBJ1-2; no clear D gene. The CDR3 length is 12 residues. The germline gives CDR1 MDHEN, CDR2 SYDVKM. V lost 2 bases and J lost 5, with 6 bases in between.

The chain employs TRBV7-3 and TRBJ2-7, with TRBD2 identical over 10 bases. V lost 0 bases to trimming and J lost 5 bases; unmatched junction nucleotides: 4. This CDR3 has 15 amino acids. Germline assignment: CDR1 SGHTA and CDR2 FQGTGA. The CDR3: CASSLTGLAGDEQYF. CDR3 nucleotides: TGTGCCAGCAGCTTAACCGGGCTAGCGGGAGACGAGCAGTACTTC. Full variable domain (missing parts from reference TRBV7-3 and TRBJ2-7): GAGVSQTPSNKVTEKGKYVELRCDPISGHTALYWYRQSLGQGPEFLIYFQGTGAADDSGLPNDRFFAVRPEGSVSTLKIQRTERGDSAVYLCASSLTGLAGDEQYFGPGTRLTVT.

The chain links TRBV27 to TRBJ1-1; D is unclear. Germline V gene data show CDR1 as MNHEY and CDR2 as SMNVEV (reference sequence). The CDR3 extends over 13 amino acids. The germline V and J ends were trimmed by 2 bases and 5 bases, with 9 bases remaining between them. Here the CDR3 DNA reads TGTGCCAGCAGTTTAGCGAGAGGAACTGAAGCTTTCTTT. Its protein is CASSLARGTEAFF.

This clone is a singleton in its sample. The chain combines TRBV6-2 or TRBV6-3 with TRBJ2-7; D might be TRBD1 (5 bases). Trimming took off 2 bases at V and 6 bases at J, with 20 bases between the two ends. The CDR3 runs to 16 residues. Germline-derived CDR1 and CDR2 are MNHEY and SVGEGT. In DNA form, the CDR3 reads TGTGCCAGCAGTTACAGTTCCCCGGGCAGGGAAGGCGAGCAGTACTTC. Encoded protein: CASSYSSPGREGEQYF.

The genes are TRBV15 and TRBJ2-3; D is possibly TRBD2 (6 bases). Germline lookup yields CDR1 LNHNV and CDR2 YYDKDF (reference sequence). Deletions cut 0 bases from V and 7 bases from J, with 14 bases between. CDR3 length equals 15 residues. The CDR3: CATSRDSGSVNTQYF. CDR3 in DNA: TGTGCCACCAGCAGAGACAGCGGGTCCGTGAATACGCAGTATTTT.

V gene TRBV5-5 combines with J gene TRBJ2-1; D possibly corresponds to TRBD1 (7 bases). Germline loops: CDR1 SGHKS, CDR2 YYEKEE (reference sequence). The CDR3 sequence is 15 residues long. The V end was cut by 2 bases, the J end by 3 bases, with 12 bases between. CDR3 in DNA: TGTGCCAGCAGCTTAATTCAGGGGGGCTACAATGAGCAGTTCTTC. This translates into CASSLIQGGYNEQFF.

J is TRBJ1-2 and V is TRBV11-2; TRBD1 might be the D (5 bases). This CDR3 has 14 amino acids. With 1 base removed from V and 4 bases from J, the gap between germline ends came to 10 bases. Germline V lookup: CDR1 SGHAT, CDR2 FQNNGV. CDR3 protein: CASSLARASYGYTF. The DNA for the CDR3 is TGTGCCAGCAGCTTAGCCAGGGCCAGCTATGGCTACACCTTC.

The V gene is TRBV19, the J gene TRBJ2-2; 11 nucleotides match TRBD2. The germline gives CDR1 LNHDA, CDR2 SQIVND (reference sequence). This CDR3 is 16 amino acids long. The ends lost 5 bases at V and 6 bases at J; junction bases unmatched: 8. CDR3 loop: CASSAVAGGPSGELFF. CDR3 bases: TGTGCCAGTAGTGCCGTAGCGGGAGGGCCTTCCGGGGAGCTGTTTTTT.

V and J are TRBV12-5 and TRBJ2-7; D not resolved. Germline V CDR1 and CDR2: LGHNT, FRNRAP. Trimming left V 5 bases short and J 4 bases short, with 6 bases between. CDR3 length equals 11 residues. CDR3 nucleotides: TGTGCTAGTGGTCGAGAGTACGAGCAGTACTTC. The encoded protein is CASGREYEQYF.

The chain carries TRBV20-1 and TRBJ2-1, with 9 nucleotides matching TRBD2. With V trimmed by 3 bases and J by 4 bases, 10 bases remained unmatched. Per the germline V gene, CDR1 is DFQATT and CDR2 is SNEGSKA (reference sequence). The CDR3 consists of 16 residues. The DNA for the CDR3 is TGCAGTGCTAGTGAGAGGCTAGCGGGGAAATACAATGAGCAGTTCTTC. This codes for CSASERLAGKYNEQFF.

This clone was observed a handful of times. The chain links TRBV4-1 to TRBJ1-2, with a weak D call TRBD1 (6 bases). Germline V gene sequence: CDR1 MGHRA, CDR2 YSYEKL. The CDR3 extends over 13 amino acids. The ends were cut back, 5 bases at V and 1 base at J, with 8 bases in the middle. In DNA, the CDR3 is TGCGCCAGCAGCGGCAGGGGTAACTATGGCTACACCTTC. Protein sequence: CASSGRGNYGYTF.

The CDR3 bases are TGTGCCAGCAGCACTTACGGGGGGCTCTGGGAGGCCCAGTACTTC. Translated, it gives CASSTYGGLWEAQYF. The chain carries TRBV6-5 and TRBJ2-5; D is perhaps TRBD2 (7 bases). The CDR3 sequence is 15 residues long. Germline CDR1 and CDR2: MNHEY and SVGAGI. The V end lost 6 bases, the J end lost 9 bases, and 23 bases lay between the germline ends.

The chain employs TRBV2 and TRBJ2-3; 12 positions agree with TRBD2. V dropped 5 bases and J dropped 7; count of bases not matched to a gene: 7. Per the germline V gene, CDR1 is SNHLY and CDR2 is FYNNEI. This CDR3 spans 15 amino acids. CDR3 in amino acids: CASSPSGRAGYTQYF. The CDR3 coding sequence is TGTGCCAGCAGTCCTAGCGGGAGGGCCGGGTATACGCAGTATTTT.

A few counts support this clone. This rearrangement joins TRBV6-4 to TRBJ1-2; 10 bases match TRBD1. The CDR3 has 15 residues. V gave up 3 bases and J gave up 7 bases; unmatched junction bases: 8. From germline, CDR1 is MRHNA and CDR2 SNTAGT. The DNA of the CDR3 is TGTGCCAGCAGTGATTCACACGGACAGGGGGGTGGCTACACCTTC. It codes for CASSDSHGQGGGYTF.

The rearrangement uses TRBV5-6 and TRBJ1-1, with TRBD1 matching 7 bases. J lost 1 base, V lost 3 bases, and 6 bases had no gene match. CDR1 is SGHDT and CDR2 is YYEEEE in the germline V gene. This CDR3 has 15 residues. The CDR3 region is CASSYGTAANTEAFF. The CDR3 DNA sequence: TGTGCCAGCAGCTACGGGACAGCTGCGAACACTGAAGCTTTCTTT.

V usage is TRBV11-3 and J usage is TRBJ1-6; D ambiguous. Germline V gene sequence: CDR1 SGHNT, CDR2 YENEEA. This CDR3 has 14 residues. V was pared by 5 bases and J by 2 bases, with 7 bases between. CDR3 sequence (DNA): TGTGCCAGCAGCCCCGGGGCCTATAATTCACCCCTCCACTTT. Its translation is CASSPGAYNSPLHF. Supplemented by reference TRBV11-3 and TRBJ1-6, the full variable domain reads EAGVVQSPRYKIIEKKQPVAFWCNPISGHNTLYWYLQNLGQGPELLIRYENEEAVDDSQLPKDRFSAERLKGVDSTLKIQPAELGDSAVYLCASSPGAYNSPLHFGNGTRLTVT.

The V gene is TRBV27, the J gene TRBJ2-1; 9 positions agree with TRBD1. The CDR3 covers 12 residues. Per germline, CDR1 MNHEY and CDR2 SMNVEV (reference sequence). V trimming: 7 bases; J trimming: 10 bases; junction bases outside the gene matches: 5. CDR3 DNA sequence: TGTGCCAGCACCCCGGACAGGGGAGAGCAGTTCTTC. Its translation: CASTPDRGEQFF.

The V and J genes are TRBV7-9 and TRBJ1-2; D is uncertain. Trimming pared 4 bases from V and 5 bases from J, leaving 14 bases between. CDR3 length: 14 residues. Per the germline V gene, CDR1 is SEHNR and CDR2 is FQNEAQ (reference sequence). The CDR3 DNA is TGTGCCAGCAGCTCCGAGGGCTGGGAATATGGCTACACCTTC. It translates to CASSSEGWEYGYTF.

The chain carries TRBV7-2 and TRBJ1-2; 9 bases map to TRBD1. The CDR3 extends over 15 amino acids. Germline V gene sequence: CDR1 SGHTA, CDR2 FQGNSA. V lost 4 bases to trimming and J lost 6 bases; unmatched junction nucleotides: 9. CDR3 in amino acids: CASSSQGAGPDGYTF. The CDR3 region has the DNA TGTGCCAGCAGCTCACAGGGGGCAGGACCCGATGGCTACACCTTC.

J is TRBJ1-5 and V is TRBV28; D gene uncertain. V lost 6 bases and J lost 4, with 7 bases in between. This CDR3 region has 12 residues. Germline CDR1 and CDR2: MDHEN and SYDVKM. The CDR3 sequence is CASSPPNQPQHF. DNA of the CDR3: TGTGCCAGCAGCCCCCCTAATCAGCCCCAGCATTTT.

The chain uses TRBV7-3 and TRBJ2-5; 8 bases line up with TRBD1. The germline gives CDR1 SGHTA, CDR2 FQGTGA. CDR3 size: 15 residues. Trimming removed 3 bases from V and 4 bases from J; junction bases left unmatched: 7. This chain's CDR3 is CASSFSGQGAETQYF. The CDR3 region has the DNA TGTGCCAGCAGCTTTTCTGGACAGGGAGCAGAGACCCAGTACTTC.